Shown below are 6 T cell receptor beta chains from a single sample sequenced in a study of cytomegalovirus exposure and HLA in healthy donors. 60 Vbeta and 13 Jbeta primers were used in PCR. Using immunoSEQ multiplex PCR, the repertoire was profiled, and TCRdb retains in-frame clones only, with some absent. The sample gives around 150,000 clones, about three quarters of which show up once; around 2% is in the top ten. The sequenced sample was PBMCs. The receptors shown here come from a female donor in good health and CMV-seronegative.

About this clone: Additional DNA sequences in this sample encode the identical CDR3. This chain's CDR3 is CASSYSGGNTEAFF. As DNA, the CDR3 is TGTGCCAGCAGTTACTCGGGAGGGAACACTGAAGCTTTCTTT. The chain recombines TRBV6-5 with TRBJ1-1; D call uncertain. Germline V lookup: CDR1 MNHEY, CDR2 SVGAGI. There are 14 residues in the CDR3. V was trimmed by 0 bases and J by 1 base, leaving 6 bases between them.

This chain connects TRBV5-1 to TRBJ1-2; 7 bases are shared with TRBD1. The germline V gene encodes CDR1 SGHRS and CDR2 YFSETQ. The CDR3 is made up of 16 amino acids. The ends lost 2 bases at V and 7 bases at J; junction bases unmatched: 14. The CDR3 loop reads CASSLAPTGWESGYTF. In nucleotides, the CDR3 is TGCGCCAGCAGCTTAGCACCGACAGGGTGGGAGAGTGGCTACACCTTC.

The genes are TRBV2 and TRBJ1-2, with TRBD1 as a possible D gene (6 bases). V was pared by 4 bases and J by 4 bases, with 13 bases between. The CDR3 sequence is 14 residues long. Germline values: CDR1 SNHLY, CDR2 FYNNEI. The CDR3 protein is CASSVGRGAYGYTF. CDR3 nucleotides: TGTGCCAGCAGTGTGGGCAGGGGAGCCTATGGCTACACCTTC.

The chain links TRBV5-1 to TRBJ2-7; D not certain. There are 16 residues in the CDR3. The V end lost 0 bases, the J end lost 5 bases, and 18 bases lay between the germline ends. Germline V lookup: CDR1 SGHRS, CDR2 YFSETQ. The DNA for the CDR3 is TGCGCCAGCAGCTTGGGGGTTTTTTCGACCCGGGACGAGCAGTACTTC. Protein: CASSLGVFSTRDEQYF.

V gene TRBV7-9 combines with J gene TRBJ1-1; 7 nucleotides align to TRBD1. V shed 2 bases and J 5 bases; nucleotides not matched to a gene: 5. From germline, CDR1 is SEHNR and CDR2 FQNEAQ (reference sequence). The CDR3 has 14 amino acids. The CDR3: CASSLRPTGTEAFF. DNA for the CDR3: TGTGCCAGCAGCTTAAGGCCGACAGGGACTGAAGCTTTCTTT.

This rearrangement joins TRBV14 to TRBJ1-4; D remains ambiguous. The V and J ends lost 5 bases and 4 bases respectively, with 8 bases between them. Germline V gene sequence: CDR1 SGHDN, CDR2 FVKESK. The CDR3 extends over 13 amino acids. The chain's CDR3 is CASSSRGNEKLFF. The DNA of the CDR3 is TGTGCCAGCAGCTCTCGGGGTAATGAAAAACTGTTTTTT.